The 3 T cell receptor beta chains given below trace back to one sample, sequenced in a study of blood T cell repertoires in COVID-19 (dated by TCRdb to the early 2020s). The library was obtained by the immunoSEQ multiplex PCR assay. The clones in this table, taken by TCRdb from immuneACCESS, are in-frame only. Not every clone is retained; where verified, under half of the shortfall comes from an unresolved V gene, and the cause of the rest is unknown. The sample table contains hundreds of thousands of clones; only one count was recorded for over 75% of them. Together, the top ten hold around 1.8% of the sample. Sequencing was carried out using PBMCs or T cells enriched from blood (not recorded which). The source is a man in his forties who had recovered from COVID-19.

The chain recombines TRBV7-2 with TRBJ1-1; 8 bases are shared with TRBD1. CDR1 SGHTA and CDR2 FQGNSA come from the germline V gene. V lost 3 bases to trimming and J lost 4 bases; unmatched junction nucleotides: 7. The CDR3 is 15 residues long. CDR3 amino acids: CASSFAGTGPTEAFF. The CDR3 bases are TGTGCCAGCAGCTTTGCCGGGACAGGTCCCACTGAAGCTTTCTTT.

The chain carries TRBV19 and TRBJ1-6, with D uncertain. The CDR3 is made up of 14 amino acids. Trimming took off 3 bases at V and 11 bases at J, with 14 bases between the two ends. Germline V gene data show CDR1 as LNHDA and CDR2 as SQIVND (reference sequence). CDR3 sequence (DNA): TGTGCCAGTAGTATCGGAGGGTTAGGGACACCCCTCCACTTT. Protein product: CASSIGGLGTPLHF.

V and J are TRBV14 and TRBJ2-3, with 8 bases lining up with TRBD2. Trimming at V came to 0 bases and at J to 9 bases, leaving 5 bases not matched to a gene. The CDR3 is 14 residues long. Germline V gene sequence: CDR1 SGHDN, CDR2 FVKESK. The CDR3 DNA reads TGTGCCAGCAGCCAAGATCACGCGGGGGGAACGCAGTATTTT. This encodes CASSQDHAGGTQYF.